The T cell receptor (beta chain) described here comes from a study of blood T cell repertoires in COVID-19. Overall study context: Both acute and convalescent COVID-19 samples were obtained from the United States, Italy and Spain. Sources were T cells, B-cell-depleted T cells, or PBMCs; the material itself was cDNA or gDNA.

Only one count was recorded for this clone. Recruited during active infection, patients (from Seattle) were subsequently followed longitudinally. The trim removed 3 bases at V and 0 bases at J, leaving 5 bases unmatched. The CDR3 contains 16 residues. Germline V CDR1 and CDR2: LGHDT, YNNKEL (reference sequence). TCRdb keeps only in-frame clones here, not all; method: immunoSEQ multiplex PCR. The data show some 75,000 clones, 80% to 90% seen once. V gene TRBV3-1 (or the pseudogene TRBV3-2) combines with J gene TRBJ2-3, with 8 nucleotides matching TRBD2. This clonotype originated in a man at least 80 years old with COVID-19, enrolled during active disease. The sequencing input was peripheral blood. CDR3 DNA: TGTGCCAGCAGCCAGGCGGGGGGTCATAGCACAGATACGCAGTATTTT. Translating it yields CASSQAGGHSTDTQYF.